A single sample is the source of the 27 T cell receptor beta chains below, sequenced in a study of Ad26.COV2.S vaccination and SARS-CoV-2 variants. Treatment reported: around 19 received Ad26.COV2.S at low or high dose, single or two shots; 5 received placebo; per-sample allocation not given. The investigators took samples on day 63 after the first vaccine or placebo injection. This table comes from immunoSEQ multiplex PCR, and its TCRdb copy is limited to in-frame clones, with some not included. The sample includes 300,000 to 400,000 clones, 75% to 90% of them seen just once. Sample: peripheral blood, taken in a trial of Ad26.COV2.S vaccine versus placebo. All receptors derive from a person between 18 and 60 years old who received the Ad26.COV2.S COVID-19 vaccine or a placebo.

DNA of the CDR3: TGTGCCAGCAGCTTAGATCCCCTTCCAACCCTCCACTTT. This translates into CASSLDPLPTLHF. V is TRBV11-2 and J is TRBJ1-6, with unresolved D. From germline, CDR1 is SGHAT and CDR2 FQNNGV. The CDR3 is made up of 13 amino acids. Between the trimmed V and J ends, which lost 0 bases and 14 bases, there was a span of 11 bases.

V is TRBV4-3 and J is TRBJ2-6; D gene unclear. The germline V gene encodes CDR1 LGHNA and CDR2 YSLEER. The V and J ends lost 3 bases and 2 bases respectively, with 23 bases between them. CDR3 length equals 20 residues. CDR3 nucleotide sequence: TGCGCCAGCAGCCAGAAAAAGTCGGCAGCCTTAAATCCTGGGGCCAACGTCCTGACTTTC. Its protein is CASSQKKSAALNPGANVLTF.

The chain links TRBV28 to TRBJ2-3; TRBD1 agrees at 7 bases. Germline V gives CDR1 MDHEN, CDR2 SYDVKM. This CDR3 is built from 14 residues. With V trimmed by 2 bases and J by 8 bases, 7 bases remained unmatched. CDR3 region: CASSLGTVIGTQYF. In nucleotides, the CDR3 is TGTGCCAGCAGTTTAGGGACAGTAATTGGTACGCAGTATTTT.

V usage is TRBV24-1 and J usage is TRBJ1-1; weak D call: TRBD1 (5 bases). Per the germline V gene, CDR1 is KGHDR and CDR2 is SFDVKD. Trimming cost V 7 bases and J 11 bases, with 16 bases left between them. The CDR3 sequence is 12 residues long. CDR3 in DNA: TGTGCCACCAGCCCGGGCGTGGGGGAGGCTTTCTTT. It specifies CATSPGVGEAFF.

This chain connects TRBV28 to TRBJ1-6; D gene uncertain. The CDR3 length is 13 residues. CDR1 MDHEN and CDR2 SYDVKM come from the germline V gene. The V end was cut by 5 bases, the J end by 8 bases, with 10 bases between. The CDR3 DNA reads as TGTGCCAGCAGTCGCGAGCCCTATTCACCCCTCCACTTT. Translation: CASSREPYSPLHF.

The J gene is TRBJ1-1, the V gene TRBV29-1, with 9 bases identical to TRBD1. This CDR3 has 12 residues. Per the germline V gene, CDR1 is SQVTM and CDR2 is ANQGSEA. The trim removed 7 bases at V and 4 bases at J, leaving 4 bases unmatched. The CDR3 sequence is CSGGQGSTEAFF. The CDR3 DNA is TGCAGCGGAGGACAGGGGAGCACTGAAGCTTTCTTT.

This chain uses TRBV19 with TRBJ1-1, with TRBD1 identical over 7 bases. Trimming at V came to 4 bases and at J to 8 bases, leaving 7 bases not matched to a gene. This CDR3 region has 13 residues. From germline, CDR1 is LNHDA and CDR2 SQIVND (reference sequence). CDR3 sequence: CASSTTGVWEAFF. CDR3 DNA sequence: TGTGCCAGTAGTACTACAGGGGTTTGGGAAGCTTTCTTT.

The chain has TRBV5-4 and TRBJ2-3; possible D gene TRBD2, 7 bases. Between the trimmed V and J ends, which lost 4 bases and 3 bases, there was a span of 15 bases. Germline values: CDR1 SGHNT, CDR2 YYREEE (reference sequence). The CDR3 covers 15 residues. CDR3 nucleotides: TGTGCCAGCAGCAATAAACAGGGAGGGACAGATACGCAGTATTTT. Its protein is CASSNKQGGTDTQYF.

The J gene is TRBJ2-3, the V gene TRBV24-1; D not certain. The CDR3 length is 14 residues. V was cut by 6 bases and J by 0 bases, with 9 bases left in between. The germline CDR1 and CDR2 sequences are KGHDR and SFDVKD. This chain's CDR3 is CATSPSPSTDTQYF. The CDR3 bases are TGTGCCACCAGTCCCTCACCGAGCACAGATACGCAGTATTTT.

The chain recombines TRBV6-5 with TRBJ1-1, with TRBD1 identical over 10 bases. The length of the CDR3 is 15 residues. J was trimmed by 7 bases and V by 6 bases; bases with no gene match: 11. CDR1 and CDR2 from the germline V gene are MNHEY and SVGAGI. CDR3 DNA: TGTGCCAGCAGCCCCTCCCGGGACAGGGGAATTGAAGCTTTCTTT. Its protein is CASSPSRDRGIEAFF.

The genes are TRBV6-6 and TRBJ1-2, with 8 bases fitting TRBD1. The germline CDR1 and CDR2 sequences are MNHNY and SVGAGI (reference sequence). The CDR3 spans 15 residues. After removal of 4 bases from V and 4 bases from J, the junction contained 8 bases not matched to a gene. CDR3 sequence (DNA): TGTGCCAGCAGTTTCGGACAGGGTCAGAGCTATGGCTACACCTTC. It yields the protein CASSFGQGQSYGYTF.

The rearrangement links TRBV4-1 to TRBJ1-4; D unresolved. CDR3 length: 13 residues. Trimming removed 1 base at V and 4 bases at J, with 4 bases between. Germline V lookup: CDR1 MGHRA, CDR2 YSYEKL. DNA of the CDR3: TGCGCCAGCAGCCAAGGACGTAATGAAAAACTGTTTTTT. Translated: CASSQGRNEKLFF.

This clone is a singleton in its sample. This sequence joins TRBV28 and TRBJ2-7; 13 bases map to TRBD2. Germline V gene data show CDR1 as MDHEN and CDR2 as SYDVKM. V was pared by 8 bases and J by 7 bases, with 14 bases of the junction left unmatched. The CDR3 runs 16 residues. CDR3 loop: CASETGLAGEMGEQYF. CDR3 coding DNA: TGTGCCAGCGAAACAGGACTAGCGGGGGAAATGGGTGAGCAGTACTTC.

The J gene is TRBJ2-1, the V gene TRBV6-6; 7 nucleotides match TRBD2. The CDR3 length is 14 residues. Looked up from germline, CDR1 is MNHNY and CDR2 is SVGAGI (reference sequence). J gave up 10 bases and V 3 bases, and 9 bases lay outside the gene matches. The CDR3 region has the DNA TGTGCCAGCAGTTATGCGGGGGAGATACGGGAGCAGTTCTTC. Translating gives CASSYAGEIREQFF.

The J gene is TRBJ2-3, the V gene TRBV10-1; 7 bases align to TRBD1. The CDR3 runs to 15 residues. Germline V CDR1 and CDR2: WNHNN, SYGVQD (reference sequence). Trimming removed 8 bases from V and 0 bases from J; junction bases left unmatched: 8. The DNA for the CDR3 is TGCGCCAGCGGCGCCGGGACAGCGAGCACAGATACGCAGTATTTT. Translation: CASGAGTASTDTQYF.

V and J are TRBV7-9 and TRBJ2-3; D is undetermined. The CDR3 is 12 residues long. Germline V gene data show CDR1 as SEHNR and CDR2 as FQNEAQ (reference sequence). Trimming left V 2 bases short and J 6 bases short, with 6 bases between. CDR3 sequence reads: CASSLRSDTQYF. As DNA, the CDR3 is TGTGCCAGCAGCTTAAGGTCGGATACGCAGTATTTT.

The chain uses TRBV18 and TRBJ2-1; TRBD1 aligns across 11 bases. Germline trimming cut 2 bases from V and 6 bases from J; bases unmatched to any gene: 9. The CDR3 is 17 residues long. The germline V gene encodes CDR1 KGHSH and CDR2 LQKENI. As DNA, the CDR3 is TGTGCCAGCTCACCAAGGGACGGGACAGGGGGATTCAATGAGCAGTTCTTC. This sequence encodes CASSPRDGTGGFNEQFF.

The gene calls are TRBV19 and TRBJ2-2, with TRBD2 matching over 7 bases. This CDR3 region has 17 residues. Germline V lookup: CDR1 LNHDA, CDR2 SQIVND (reference sequence). Trimming at V came to 6 bases and at J to 5 bases, leaving 15 bases not matched to a gene. The DNA for the CDR3 is TGTGCCAGTAGACATCCCGGGACTACCTCGCGTACCGGGGAGCTGTTTTTT. Translating gives CASRHPGTTSRTGELFF.

The CDR3 coding sequence is TGTGCCAGCAGCTTTAGCAGGGCTACTGAAGCTTTCTTT. Translated, it gives CASSFSRATEAFF. The chain uses TRBV5-4 and TRBJ1-1, with a weak D call TRBD1 (5 bases). Trimming left V 2 bases short and J 5 bases short, with 10 bases between. This CDR3 has 13 residues. Looked up from germline, CDR1 is SGHNT and CDR2 is YYREEE (reference sequence).

The chain employs TRBV28 and TRBJ1-4, with TRBD1 matching 7 bases. The CDR3 runs to 14 residues. With V trimmed by 5 bases and J by 3 bases, 3 bases remained unmatched. The germline CDR1 and CDR2 sequences are MDHEN and SYDVKM. This CDR3 is CASSTGAPNEKLFF. The CDR3 DNA follows: TGTGCCAGCAGTACAGGGGCCCCTAATGAAAAACTGTTTTTT.

This clone was seen repeatedly, ten times or more. The chain carries TRBV12-3 or TRBV12-4 and TRBJ2-1; D is unclear. Trimming took off 4 bases at V and 5 bases at J, with 9 bases between the two ends. The CDR3 totals 13 residues. The CDR3 DNA is TGTGCCAGCAGTTCTCCTTGGGACAATGAGCAGTTCTTC. Its protein product is CASSSPWDNEQFF.

This chain connects TRBV5-6 to TRBJ1-2; TRBD1 aligns across 8 bases. The length of the CDR3 is 14 residues. Germline CDR1 is SGHDT and CDR2 is YYEEEE. V shed 4 bases and J 8 bases; nucleotides not matched to a gene: 10. CDR3 sequence reads: CASSLFTGGGGYTF. The CDR3 nucleotides are TGTGCCAGCAGCCTCTTTACAGGGGGAGGCGGCTACACCTTC.

This chain links TRBV3-1 (or the pseudogene TRBV3-2) with TRBJ1-1; 7 bases are a match to TRBD1. Trimming removed 4 bases from V and 5 bases from J; junction bases left unmatched: 4. The germline gives CDR1 LGHDT, CDR2 YNNKEL (reference sequence). This CDR3 has 13 amino acids. Written as DNA, the CDR3 is TGTGCCAGCAGCCTACAGGGGAAGACTGAAGCTTTCTTT. Protein: CASSLQGKTEAFF.

The chain combines TRBV5-1 with TRBJ2-5; 12 bases fit TRBD2. The CDR3 loop spans 17 amino acids. Germline V gene lookup returns CDR1 SGHRS and CDR2 YFSETQ. V was pared by 4 bases and J by 5 bases, with 12 bases of the junction left unmatched. The CDR3 reads CASSLSTLAGGRETQYF. In DNA form, the CDR3 reads TGCGCCAGCAGCCTGAGTACACTAGCGGGGGGCCGGGAGACCCAGTACTTC.

The chain employs TRBV9 and TRBJ2-3; 8 nucleotides agree with TRBD2. V shed 0 bases, J shed 2 bases, and the junction held 8 bases outside the gene matches. Per germline, CDR1 SGDLS and CDR2 YYNGEE. The CDR3 extends over 17 amino acids. CDR3 nucleotides: TGTGCCAGCAGCGTAGGAGGTGCGGGGGGAAACACAGATACGCAGTATTTT. Translated: CASSVGGAGGNTDTQYF.

The chain is built from TRBV28 and TRBJ2-2; TRBD2 agrees at 7 bases. Germline V gives CDR1 MDHEN, CDR2 SYDVKM. V trimming: 10 bases; J trimming: 1 base; junction bases outside the gene matches: 9. This CDR3 contains 15 residues. The CDR3 here is CATRGGGENTGELFF. DNA of the CDR3: TGTGCCACCCGCGGGGGAGGAGAGAACACCGGGGAGCTGTTTTTT.

This clone was seen only a few times. The V gene is TRBV2, the J gene TRBJ1-5, with TRBD1 matching 8 bases. With 6 bases clipped from V and 5 bases from J, the junction kept 9 bases outside the gene matches. The CDR3 covers 15 residues. The V gene's germline CDR1 is SNHLY and CDR2 FYNNEI. The CDR3 loop reads CASRLSGTGDQPQHF. CDR3 DNA sequence: TGTGCCAGCAGATTATCCGGGACAGGCGATCAGCCCCAGCATTTT.